This T cell receptor beta chain was identified in a study of T cell responses to AZD1222 COVID-19 vaccine. Turning to the study itself: Second-dose intervals near 4 or 12 weeks were combined.

Study outcomes and limitations: A rise in Spike-specific TCR breadth and depth followed two AZD1222 doses. Clonal diversity may have been underestimated in mostly white British donors.

Produced via immunoSEQ multiplex PCR; TCRdb's table is partial and in-frame only. The table lists around 100,000 clones, roughly 83% of them singletons. The CDR3 is 13 amino acids. From germline, CDR1 is SGHTA and CDR2 FQGTGA. V lost 3 bases to trimming and J lost 8 bases, with 10 bases between them. As regards this clone: The target antigen is unknown.

The specimen was peripheral blood, collected on day 0 of AZD1222 vaccination. The chain joins TRBV7-3 to TRBJ2-2; D uncertain. The source of this sequence is an adult in good health. The CDR3 region is CASSFRESGELFF. CDR3 nucleotide sequence: TGTGCCAGCAGCTTTAGAGAATCTGGGGAGCTGTTTTTT.